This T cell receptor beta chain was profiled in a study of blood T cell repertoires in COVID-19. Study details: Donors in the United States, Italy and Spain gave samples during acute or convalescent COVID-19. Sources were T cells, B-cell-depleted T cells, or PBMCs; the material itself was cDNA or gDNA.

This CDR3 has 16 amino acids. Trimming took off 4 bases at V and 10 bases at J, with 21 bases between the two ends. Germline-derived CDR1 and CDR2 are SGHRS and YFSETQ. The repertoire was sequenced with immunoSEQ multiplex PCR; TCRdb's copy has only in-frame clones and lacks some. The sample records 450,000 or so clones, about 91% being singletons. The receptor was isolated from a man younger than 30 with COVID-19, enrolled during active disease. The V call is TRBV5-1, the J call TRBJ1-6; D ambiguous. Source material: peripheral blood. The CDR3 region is CASSAGDDPTGSPLHF. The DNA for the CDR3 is TGCGCCAGCAGCGCCGGAGACGACCCGACGGGATCACCCCTCCACTTT.